A selection of T cell receptor beta chains follows, all from one sample in a study of Ad26.COV2.S vaccination and SARS-CoV-2 variants. Generated by immunoSEQ multiplex PCR, the TCRdb table keeps only in-frame clones and is missing some. The data show about 180,000 clones, roughly 89% seen once. Specimen: peripheral blood, collected after recovery from COVID-19. The receptors here all came from a human donor who had recovered from COVID-19. Both conserved end residues are part of each CDR3. A D gene is named only where the DNA matches it firmly. Some rows mark clone size as missing; the rest say once, few, many or name a class of expanded clone.

clone_size j_call v_call d_call cdr3_nt cdr3_aa
NA TRBJ1-2 TRBV29-1 NA TGCAGCGTTGAAGGGGCCTCGGGTGAGGGCTATGGCTACACCTTC CSVEGASGEGYGYTF
NA TRBJ1-6 TRBV12-3/TRBV12-4 NA TGTGCCAGCAGTCCCGACGGTAATTCACCCCTCCACTTT CASSPDGNSPLHF
NA TRBJ1-5 TRBV28 NA TGTGCCAGCAGTTTGAGCCAGGGCAATCAGCCCCAGCATTTT CASSLSQGNQPQHF
NA TRBJ1-2 TRBV19 NA TGTGCCAGTAGTACCACACCAGGGTACGCCGCCTATGGCTACACCTTC CASSTTPGYAAYGYTF
NA TRBJ2-1 TRBV29-1 NA TGCAGCGGGGGGGTTTACAATGAGCAGTTCTTC CSGGVYNEQFF
NA TRBJ1-1 TRBV28 TRBD1 TGTGCCAGCAGTTTAGACAGGGTCACTGAAGCTTTCTTT CASSLDRVTEAFF
NA TRBJ1-2 TRBV19 TRBD1 TGTGCCAGTAGTATTGGGCCAGGGGGTTATGGCTACACCTTC CASSIGPGGYGYTF
once TRBJ1-5 TRBV28 NA TGTGCCAGCAGGCTCCGGCAGGGGAAGCAGCCCCAGCATTTT CASRLRQGKQPQHF
once TRBJ2-2 TRBV2 NA TGTGCCAGCAAGGGTGAAATAAACACCGGGGAGCTGTTTTTT CASKGEINTGELFF
NA TRBJ1-1 TRBV6-5 NA TGTGCCAGCAGGATCGACAGTCTTCAGTCCGCTGAAGCTTTCTTT CASRIDSLQSAEAFF
NA TRBJ2-1 TRBV24-1 NA TGTGCCACCAGTGCCTCTACTCTCGTGAATGAGCAGTTCTTC CATSASTLVNEQFF
NA TRBJ2-7 TRBV11-2 NA TGTGCCAGCAGCTTAGCCTGGACACAGAGCTCCTACGAGCAGTACTTC CASSLAWTQSSYEQYF
NA TRBJ2-3 TRBV7-8 NA TGTGCCAGCAGCTTGGGCAGGGGAGGAGATACGCAGTATTTT CASSLGRGGDTQYF
few TRBJ1-2 TRBV25-1 NA TGTGCCAGCAGTGATTACCGGGACAACAAATATGGCTACACCTTC CASSDYRDNKYGYTF
NA TRBJ2-2 TRBV12-3/TRBV12-4 NA TGTGCCAGCACTTTTCTCGTGCCCGGGGAGCTGTTTTTT CASTFLVPGELFF
NA TRBJ1-4 TRBV6-5 NA TGTGCCAGCAGCCAGGACGAGTTTAATGAAAAACTGTTTTTT CASSQDEFNEKLFF
once TRBJ2-1 TRBV10-3 TRBD2 TGTGCCATCAGTGAGCGGCGAGCGGGGGCAGATGAGCAGTTCTTC CAISERRAGADEQFF
NA TRBJ1-1 TRBV30 NA TGTGCCTGGAGTGTATGGGAGGACATTGGGACTGAAGCTTTCTTT CAWSVWEDIGTEAFF
once TRBJ1-2 TRBV2 NA TGTGCCAGCAGTGAATTGACCAGGGGTGGCTACACCTTC CASSELTRGGYTF
NA TRBJ2-3 TRBV24-1 TRBD2 TGTGCCACCAGTGCCGGACTAGCGGGAGGAGTAACAGATACGCAGTATTTT CATSAGLAGGVTDTQYF
NA TRBJ1-2 TRBV14 NA TGTGCCAGCAGCCAAGACGACAGCTATGGCTACACCTTC CASSQDDSYGYTF
NA TRBJ2-7 TRBV4-2 TRBD2 TGTGCCAGCAGCCCGCTGACTAGCGGAGGCTCCTACGAGCAGTACTTC CASSPLTSGGSYEQYF
NA TRBJ2-7 TRBV7-6 TRBD1 TGTGCCAGCAGCTTAGGTGGGACAGGGTACTCCTACGAGCAGTACTTC CASSLGGTGYSYEQYF
NA TRBJ1-5 TRBV6-5 NA TGTGCCAGCAGTCCCGGGGTTAGGGATCAGCCCCAGCATTTT CASSPGVRDQPQHF
NA TRBJ2-1 TRBV3-1/TRBV3-2 NA TGTGCCAGCACCGTGGGCTCTGGATCCTACAATGAGCAGTTCTTC CASTVGSGSYNEQFF
few TRBJ1-3 TRBV29-1 NA TGCAGCGTCGGACTCTCTGGAAACACCATATATTTT CSVGLSGNTIYF
NA TRBJ1-3 TRBV9 TRBD1 TGTGCCAGCAGCGCTCTGCAGGGGGGTGGAAACACCATATATTTT CASSALQGGGNTIYF
once TRBJ1-6 TRBV5-4 NA TGTGCCAGCAGCACGGGGGAATCACCCCTCCACTTT CASSTGESPLHF
NA TRBJ1-4 TRBV7-9 NA TGTGCCAGCAGCTATACCCTTTTTGGATCCCTTAATGAAAAACTGTTTTTT CASSYTLFGSLNEKLFF
NA TRBJ2-7 TRBV7-2 NA TGTGCCAGCAGCTTACGACGGAACTACGAGCAGTACTTC CASSLRRNYEQYF
NA TRBJ2-3 TRBV6-2/TRBV6-3 TRBD2 TGTGCCAGCAGCGGGGGGGAAGATACGCAGTATTTT CASSGGEDTQYF
NA TRBJ2-1 TRBV18 NA TGTGCCAGCTCTTCGTCAAGAAATGAGCAGTTCTTC CASSSSRNEQFF
NA TRBJ2-3 TRBV6-5 NA TGTGCCAGCAGCCCCCTGGGGACGGATACGCAGTATTTT CASSPLGTDTQYF
NA TRBJ1-1 TRBV10-2 NA TGCGCCAGCAGTGCCGCTGTCGATGAAGCTTTCTTT CASSAAVDEAFF
NA TRBJ2-1 TRBV5-1 TRBD1 TGCGCCAGCAGAACCCGGGACAGTCCCTACAATGAGCAGTTCTTC CASRTRDSPYNEQFF
NA TRBJ2-7 TRBV28 TRBD2 TGTGCCAGCCAGACTATAGCGGGATCCTACGAGCAGTACTTC CASQTIAGSYEQYF
NA TRBJ2-7 TRBV28 NA TGTGCCAGCACCCCCCCCGGGGCTGTTTCCTACGAGCAGTACTTC CASTPPGAVSYEQYF